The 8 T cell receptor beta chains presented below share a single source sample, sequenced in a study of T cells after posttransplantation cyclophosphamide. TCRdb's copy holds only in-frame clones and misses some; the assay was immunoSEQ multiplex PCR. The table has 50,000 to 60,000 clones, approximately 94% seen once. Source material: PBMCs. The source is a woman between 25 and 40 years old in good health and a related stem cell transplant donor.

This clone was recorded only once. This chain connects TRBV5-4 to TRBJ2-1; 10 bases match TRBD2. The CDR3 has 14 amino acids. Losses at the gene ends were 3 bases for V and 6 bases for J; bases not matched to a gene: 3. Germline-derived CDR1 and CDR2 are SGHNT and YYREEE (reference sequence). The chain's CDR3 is CASSWSGGANEQFF. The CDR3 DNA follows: TGTGCCAGCAGCTGGAGCGGGGGGGCCAATGAGCAGTTCTTC. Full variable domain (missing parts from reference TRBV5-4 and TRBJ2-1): ETGVTQSPTHLIKTRGQQVTLRCSSQSGHNTVSWYQQALGQGPQFIFQYYREEENGRGNFPPRFSGLQFPNYSSELNVNALELDDSALYLCASSWSGGANEQFFGPGTRLTVL.

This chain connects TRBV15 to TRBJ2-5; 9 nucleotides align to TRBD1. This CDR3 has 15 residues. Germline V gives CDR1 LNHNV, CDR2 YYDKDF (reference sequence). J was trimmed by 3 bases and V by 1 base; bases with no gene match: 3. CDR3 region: CATSRGTGDEETQYF. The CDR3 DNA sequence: TGTGCCACCAGCAGAGGGACAGGGGACGAAGAGACCCAGTACTTC.

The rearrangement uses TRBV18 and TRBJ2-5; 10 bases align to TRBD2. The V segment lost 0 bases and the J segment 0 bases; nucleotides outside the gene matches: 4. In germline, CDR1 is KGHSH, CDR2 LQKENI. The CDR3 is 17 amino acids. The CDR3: CASSPPNSGGNQETQYF. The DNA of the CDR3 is TGTGCCAGCTCACCACCAAATAGCGGGGGGAACCAAGAGACCCAGTACTTC.

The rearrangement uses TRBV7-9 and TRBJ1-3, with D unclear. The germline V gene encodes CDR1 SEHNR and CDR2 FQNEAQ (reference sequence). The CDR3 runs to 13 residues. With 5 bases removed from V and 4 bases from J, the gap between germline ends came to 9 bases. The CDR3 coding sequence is TGTGCCAGCAGCCCAGGCGTGGGAAACACCATATATTTT. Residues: CASSPGVGNTIYF.

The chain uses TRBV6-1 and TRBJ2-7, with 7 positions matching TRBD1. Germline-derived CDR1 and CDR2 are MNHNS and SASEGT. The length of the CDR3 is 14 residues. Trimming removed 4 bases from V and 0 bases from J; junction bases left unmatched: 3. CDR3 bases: TGTGCCAGCAGTGGCCGGACAGGCTCCTACGAGCAGTACTTC. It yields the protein CASSGRTGSYEQYF.

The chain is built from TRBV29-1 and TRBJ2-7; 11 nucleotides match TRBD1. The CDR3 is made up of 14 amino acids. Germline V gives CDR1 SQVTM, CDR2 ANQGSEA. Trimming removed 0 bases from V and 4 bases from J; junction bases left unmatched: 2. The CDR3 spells CSVEEGTGGYEQYF. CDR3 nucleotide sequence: TGCAGCGTTGAAGAAGGGACAGGGGGTTACGAGCAGTACTTC.

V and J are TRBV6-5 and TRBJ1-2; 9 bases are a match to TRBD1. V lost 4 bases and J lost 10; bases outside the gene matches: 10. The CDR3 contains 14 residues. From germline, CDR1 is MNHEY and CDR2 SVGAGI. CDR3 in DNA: TGTGCCAGCAGTTTCATGGGACAGGGTCCAGCCTACACCTTC. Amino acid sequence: CASSFMGQGPAYTF.

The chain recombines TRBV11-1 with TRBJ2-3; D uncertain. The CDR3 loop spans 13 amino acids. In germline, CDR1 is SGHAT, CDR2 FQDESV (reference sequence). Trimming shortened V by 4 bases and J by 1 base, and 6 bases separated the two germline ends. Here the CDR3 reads CASSSPGTDTQYF. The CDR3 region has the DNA TGTGCCAGCAGCTCCCCTGGCACAGATACGCAGTATTTT. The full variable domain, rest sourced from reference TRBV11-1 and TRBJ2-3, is EAEVAQSPRYKITEKSQAVAFWCDPISGHATLYWYRQILGQGPELLVQFQDESVVDDSQLPKDRFSAERLKGVDSTLKIQPAELGDSAMYLCASSSPGTDTQYFGPGTRLTVL.